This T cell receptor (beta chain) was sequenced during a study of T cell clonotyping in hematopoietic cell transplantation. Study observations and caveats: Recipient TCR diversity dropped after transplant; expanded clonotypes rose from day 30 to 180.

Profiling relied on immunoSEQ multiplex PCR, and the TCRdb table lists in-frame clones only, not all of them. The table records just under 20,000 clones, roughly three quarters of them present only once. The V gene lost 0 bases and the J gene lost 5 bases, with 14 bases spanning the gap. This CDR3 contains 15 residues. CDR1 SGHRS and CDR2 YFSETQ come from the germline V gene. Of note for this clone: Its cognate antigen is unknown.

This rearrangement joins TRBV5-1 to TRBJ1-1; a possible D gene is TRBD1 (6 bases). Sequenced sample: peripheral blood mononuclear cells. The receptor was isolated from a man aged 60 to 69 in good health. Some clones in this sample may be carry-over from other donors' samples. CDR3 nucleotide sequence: TGCGCCAGCAGCTTGGTTTCAGGGGTTGGGACTGAAGCTTTCTTT. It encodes CASSLVSGVGTEAFF.